The rows below give T cell receptor beta chains drawn from one sample of a study of metastatic and nonmetastatic thyroid tumors. TCRdb re-analyzed the PCR reads through MiXCR. The repertoire has 35,000 to 50,000 clones, roughly 19% of them found once; the top ten carry around 16%. What was sequenced was blood. These receptor sequences come from a female donor with papillary thyroid cancer or a benign thyroid nodule (not recorded which). Some clones in this sample may be carry-over from other donors' samples. Both conserved end residues are part of each CDR3.

cdr3_aa cdr3_length v_call
CASSERGASSPLHF 14 TRBV6-1
CASSLAAGVVTQYF 14 TRBV7-8
CASSMDRAVNEQFF 14 TRBV19
CATSTNGLFIDTQYF 15 TRBV15
CASSYSTEESTGELFF 16 TRBV6-2/TRBV6-3
CASSSSLAGELFF 13 TRBV5-1
CASSDTRGHEQFF 13 TRBV9
CASTPREGTGELFF 14 TRBV19
CASSETLAVSYEQYF 15 TRBV2
CASRTGPNGYEQYF 14 TRBV6-2/TRBV6-3
CASSATMGETQYF 13 TRBV19
CSARDINRGDSPLHF 15 TRBV20-1
CATRDPATGELFF 13 TRBV4-2
CASSRGLAGLITYNEQFF 18 TRBV19
CASSIGYGELFF 12 TRBV19
CASIYVGANYGYTF 14 TRBV25-1
CASSQSPRLAGELFF 15 TRBV5-6
CASSPGGKNTEAFF 14 TRBV6-1
CASSQSLADYEQYF 14 TRBV3-1
CASSPLVADTQYF 13 TRBV7-8
CASSRGSGEAFF 12 TRBV3-1
CASSPGGAGQETQYF 15 TRBV28
CASTRDVNDGYTF 13 TRBV6-2/TRBV6-3
CASSLGGESSYNEQFF 16 TRBV11-2
CASSRGLAETGELFF 15 TRBV5-4
CASSVLAGRAKNIQYF 16 TRBV5-6
CASRQQGTTYEQYF 14 TRBV6-1
CASSPVREGEQFF 13 TRBV4-2